The next 20 T cell receptor beta chains were all read from a single sample in a study of Graves' ophthalmopathy and Graves' hyperthyroidism. Amplifying from RNA transcripts, the study obtained TCR beta CDR3 regions. A first-round RT-PCR used HTBI primers, followed by a second-round multiplex PCR. Using its own MiXCR run on the multiplex PCR reads, TCRdb lists one record per CDR3 protein. The sample shows around 1.1 million distinct CDR3 sequences, 35% to 45% of them seen only once. The sequencing sample was made of peripheral blood or thyroid tissue (not recorded which). The receptors here all came from an adult man with Graves' hyperthyroidism.

This chain links TRBV25-1 with TRBJ2-5, with D tentatively TRBD2 (6 bases). The V end was cut by 2 bases, the J end by 5 bases, with 12 bases between. Germline V gene data show CDR1 as MGHDK and CDR2 as SYGVNS. The CDR3 has 14 residues. The CDR3 sequence is CASSEGGVEETQYF. Written as DNA, the CDR3 is TGTGCCAGCAGTGAAGGCGGGGTGGAGGAGACCCAGTACTTC.

This clonotype came up a few times. The chain uses TRBV5-1 and TRBJ2-2, with 9 bases fitting TRBD1. The J segment lost 4 bases and the V segment lost 4 bases, leaving 8 bases of the junction unmatched. Germline CDR1 is SGHRS and CDR2 is YFSETQ. The CDR3 has 16 amino acids. For the CDR3, the DNA is TGCGCCAGCAGCGCGGGACAGGGAATCCCCACCGGGGAGCTGTTTTTT. It specifies CASSAGQGIPTGELFF.

As to this clonotype: The germline gene is not matched at one end of the junction; a read error may be the cause. The chain links TRBV25-1 to TRBJ1-1, with unresolved D. Germline CDR1 is MGHDK and CDR2 is SYGVNS. The CDR3 is made up of 12 amino acids. CDR3 protein: CVSVAGNTEAFF. CDR3 sequence (DNA): TGTGTCAGCGTCGCTGGGAACACTGAAGCTTTCTTT.

This clonotype has a single count. V and J are TRBV29-1 and TRBJ1-3, with 8 positions matching TRBD1. The germline V gene has CDR1 SQVTM and CDR2 ANQGSEA. V shed 7 bases, J shed 0 bases, and the junction held 11 bases outside the gene matches. This CDR3 is built from 16 residues. The CDR3 bases are TGCAGCGGGCAAGGACAGGGAACGAGCTCTGGAAACACCATATATTTT. Its translation: CSGQGQGTSSGNTIYF.

This clonotype was observed at least ten times. The chain has TRBV2 and TRBJ2-5, with TRBD1 matching over 10 bases. After removal of 3 bases from V and 5 bases from J, the junction contained 0 bases not matched to a gene. Germline CDR1 SNHLY, CDR2 FYNNEI. This CDR3 has 13 residues. The CDR3 DNA reads TGTGCCAGCAGTGAGGGACAGGGGGAGACCCAGTACTTC. Its translation: CASSEGQGETQYF.

This chain joins TRBV10-3 and TRBJ1-2; 7 bases map to TRBD1. With V trimmed by 4 bases and J by 8 bases, 13 bases remained unmatched. Germline V gene lookup returns CDR1 ENHRY and CDR2 SYGVKD. This CDR3 contains 15 residues. The chain's CDR3 is CAISADRDRSMGYTF. In nucleotides, the CDR3 is TGTGCCATCAGTGCAGATCGGGACAGATCTATGGGCTACACCTTC.

Concerning this clonotype itself: A much larger clonotype is one base distant, so this may be a read error. The CDR3 ends on some other residue instead of the conserved phenylalanine or tryptophan, so this is likely a read error. DNA of the CDR3: TGTGCCAGCAGCAAGGGACGAACCTACGAGCAGTACCTC. It specifies CASSKGRTYEQYL. The chain joins TRBV7-2 to TRBJ2-7; D tentatively fits TRBD1 or TRBD2 (5 bases each). This CDR3 has 13 residues. The V gene lost 5 bases and the J gene lost 2 bases, with 10 bases spanning the gap. Germline V gene lookup returns CDR1 SGHTA and CDR2 FQGNSA.

This clonotype was recorded at least ten times. The chain has TRBV20-1 and TRBJ2-5; TRBD1 matches at 7 bases. CDR3 size: 15 residues. Per the germline V gene, CDR1 is DFQATT and CDR2 is SNEGSKA (reference sequence). V gave up 0 bases and J gave up 1 base; unmatched junction bases: 5. The CDR3 DNA reads as TGCAGTGCTAGAGAATTCCGGACAGGCCAAGAGACCCAGTACTTC. Amino acids: CSAREFRTGQETQYF.

Many counts were recorded for this clonotype. V and J are TRBV29-1 and TRBJ2-7; D perhaps matches TRBD1 (5 bases). This CDR3 has 12 amino acids. The ends were cut back, 5 bases at V and 2 bases at J, with 10 bases in the middle. Germline V gene lookup returns CDR1 SQVTM and CDR2 ANQGSEA. CDR3 nucleotides: TGCAGCGTTTTTAAGGACACCTACGAGCAGTACTTC. It specifies CSVFKDTYEQYF.

CDR3 in amino acids: CATGQGKSNQPQHF. DNA for the CDR3: TGTGCCACCGGACAGGGGAAGAGCAATCAGCCCCAGCATTTT. The V and J genes are TRBV15 and TRBJ1-5, with TRBD1 identical over 9 bases. The CDR3 has 14 residues. After removal of 8 bases from V and 1 base from J, the junction contained 3 bases not matched to a gene. Germline-derived CDR1 and CDR2 are LNHNV and YYDKDF (reference sequence).

This clonotype appeared many times. V gene TRBV6-5 combines with J gene TRBJ1-2, with 7 bases identical to TRBD1. After removal of 5 bases from V and 3 bases from J, the junction contained 9 bases not matched to a gene. This CDR3 contains 15 residues. The germline V gene has CDR1 MNHEY and CDR2 SVGAGI. CDR3 in DNA: TGTGCCAGCAGTCGCGGGACAGTGGGGGACTATGGCTACACCTTC. It yields the protein CASSRGTVGDYGYTF.

This chain uses TRBV7-9 with TRBJ2-5; TRBD1 might be the D (6 bases). The germline CDR1 and CDR2 sequences are SEHNR and FQNEAQ (reference sequence). Trimming removed 0 bases from V and 5 bases from J, with 16 bases in between. The CDR3 is made up of 16 amino acids. The CDR3 is CASSLAKGTTGETQYF. CDR3 nucleotides: TGTGCCAGCAGCTTAGCTAAAGGGACAACGGGGGAGACCCAGTACTTC.

The sample holds many counts of this clonotype. The genes are TRBV2 and TRBJ1-4; D is undetermined. Trimming removed 5 bases at V and 8 bases at J, with 18 bases between. CDR3 length equals 15 residues. Germline lookup yields CDR1 SNHLY and CDR2 FYNNEI. The CDR3 DNA is TGTGCCAGCAGTCCGCCGGTAGCCGCCTCCGAAAAACTGTTTTTT. Protein: CASSPPVAASEKLFF. Filled out from reference TRBV2 and TRBJ1-4, the complete variable domain reads EPEVTQTPSHQVTQMGQEVILRCVPISNHLYFYWYRQILGQKVEFLVSFYNNEISEKSEIFDDQFSVERPDGSNFTLKIRSTKLEDSAMYFCASSPPVAASEKLFFGSGTQLSVL.

This clonotype was recorded at least ten times. The V gene is TRBV14, the J gene TRBJ1-5, with D possibly matching TRBD1 (6 bases). Trimming pared 1 base from V and 5 bases from J, leaving 6 bases between. CDR3 size: 13 residues. The germline V gene encodes CDR1 SGHDN and CDR2 FVKESK. CDR3 nucleotides: TGTGCCAGCAGCCAAGGGGGGCATCAGCCCCAGCATTTT. It specifies CASSQGGHQPQHF.

The chain carries TRBV10-3 and TRBJ1-3, with D unresolved. Trimming pared 10 bases from V and 0 bases from J, leaving 22 bases between. The CDR3 contains 17 residues. The germline V gene encodes CDR1 ENHRY and CDR2 SYGVKD. This CDR3 is CASSPRKGSYSGNTIYF. CDR3 DNA sequence: TGTGCCAGCAGCCCTAGGAAGGGAAGCTACTCTGGAAACACCATATATTTT.

The J gene is TRBJ2-7, the V gene TRBV15; maybe TRBD1 (6 bases). The CDR3 spans 14 residues. Germline V gene lookup returns CDR1 LNHNV and CDR2 YYDKDF (reference sequence). V was pared by 5 bases and J by 2 bases, with 13 bases between. DNA for the CDR3: TGTGCCACCAGCTCCCGTGGGGGCCCCTACGAGCAGTACTTC. Protein product: CATSSRGGPYEQYF.

This clonotype was recorded at least ten times. The chain is built from TRBV7-2 and TRBJ2-2; D unresolved. CDR1 and CDR2 (germline): SGHTA, FQGNSA. This CDR3 has 14 residues. Between the trimmed V and J ends, which lost 0 bases and 6 bases, there was a span of 8 bases. The CDR3 DNA reads TGTGCCAGCAGCTTAGCGAGTCACGCCGGGGAGCTGTTTTTT. It is translated as CASSLASHAGELFF.

This clonotype was counted at least ten times. The chain carries TRBV24-1 and TRBJ2-5; D not certain. Germline CDR1 is KGHDR and CDR2 is SFDVKD. This CDR3 region has 16 residues. The V end was cut by 0 bases, the J end by 1 base, with 11 bases between. Here the CDR3 DNA reads TGTGCCACCAGTGATTTGCGATTTGGCGGCCAAGAGACCCAGTACTTC. Amino acid sequence: CATSDLRFGGQETQYF.

Here the CDR3 DNA reads TGTGCCAGCAGTCGGGACGCATGGAGGGAGCAGTACTTC. It yields the protein CASSRDAWREQYF. This chain links TRBV12-3 or TRBV12-4 with TRBJ2-7; D is tentatively TRBD1 or TRBD2 (5 bases each). CDR3 size: 13 residues. Trimming pared 5 bases from V and 7 bases from J, leaving 15 bases between.

There are many counts of this clonotype. J is TRBJ2-7 and V is TRBV5-1; no reliable D call. Per germline, CDR1 SGHRS and CDR2 YFSETQ. The length of the CDR3 is 14 residues. V was cut by 1 base and J by 3 bases, with 11 bases left in between. The CDR3 region is CASSLSTPNYEQYF. As DNA, the CDR3 is TGCGCCAGCAGCTTGTCTACTCCTAACTACGAGCAGTACTTC. Full variable domain (missing parts from reference TRBV5-1 and TRBJ2-7): KAGVTQTPRYLIKTRGQQVTLSCSPISGHRSVSWYQQTPGQGLQFLFEYFSETQRNKGNFPGRFSGRQFSNSRSEMNVSTLELGDSALYLCASSLSTPNYEQYFGPGTRLTVT.